The clone carrying this T cell receptor beta chain has a single count. Its specificity is unknown. This CDR3 region has 14 residues. V was clipped by 4 bases and J by 2 bases; unmatched bases: 4. Looked up from germline, CDR1 is SGHTA and CDR2 is FQGNSA. The sample comes from a study of cytomegalovirus exposure and HLA in healthy donors. Study results and caveats: Under in vitro conditions, three CMV-associated chains were confirmed as specific for CMV antigens. The study listed roughly 150 cytomegalovirus-associated TCR beta chains.

With 60 Vbeta and 13 Jbeta primers, the PCR was carried out. Sequencing was performed with immunoSEQ multiplex PCR; in TCRdb, only in-frame clones are kept and a portion is missing. The top ten hold 2.9% of the sample, which has roughly 220,000 clones, roughly 80% seen once. The chain combines TRBV7-2 with TRBJ1-2; 7 bases map to TRBD1. Sequencing was done on a sample of PBMCs. The receptor comes from a man aged 30 to 39 in good health and CMV-seronegative. CDR3 loop: CASSSQQGNYGYTF. CDR3 bases: TGTGCCAGCAGCTCCCAACAGGGGAACTATGGCTACACCTTC.